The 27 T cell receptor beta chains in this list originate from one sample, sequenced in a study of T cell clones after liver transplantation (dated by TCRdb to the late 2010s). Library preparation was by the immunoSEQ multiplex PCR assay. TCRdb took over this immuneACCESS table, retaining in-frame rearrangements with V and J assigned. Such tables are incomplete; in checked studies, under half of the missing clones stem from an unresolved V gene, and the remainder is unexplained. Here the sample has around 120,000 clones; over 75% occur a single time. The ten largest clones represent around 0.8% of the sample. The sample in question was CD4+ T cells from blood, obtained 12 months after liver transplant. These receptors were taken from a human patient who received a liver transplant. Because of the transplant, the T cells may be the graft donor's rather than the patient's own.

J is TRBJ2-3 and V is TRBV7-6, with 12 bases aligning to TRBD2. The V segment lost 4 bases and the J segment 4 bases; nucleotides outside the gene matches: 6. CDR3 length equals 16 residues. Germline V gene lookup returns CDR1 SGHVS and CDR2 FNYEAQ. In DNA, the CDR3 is TGTGCCAGCAGCTCCAGGACTAGCGGGATCGCAGATACGCAGTATTTT. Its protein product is CASSSRTSGIADTQYF.

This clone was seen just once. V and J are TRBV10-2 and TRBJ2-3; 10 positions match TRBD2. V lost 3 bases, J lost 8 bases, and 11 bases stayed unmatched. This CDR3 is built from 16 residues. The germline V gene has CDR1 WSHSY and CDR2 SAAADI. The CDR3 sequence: CASSDALAGYGTTQYF. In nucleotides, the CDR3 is TGCGCCAGCAGTGACGCACTAGCGGGATATGGTACTACGCAGTATTTT.

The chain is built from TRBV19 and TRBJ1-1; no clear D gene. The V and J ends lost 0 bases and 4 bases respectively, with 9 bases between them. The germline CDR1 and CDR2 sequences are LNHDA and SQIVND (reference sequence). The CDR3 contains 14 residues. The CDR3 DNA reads TGTGCCAGTAGTATAGAAGTGAGAGCCACTGAAGCTTTCTTT. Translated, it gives CASSIEVRATEAFF.

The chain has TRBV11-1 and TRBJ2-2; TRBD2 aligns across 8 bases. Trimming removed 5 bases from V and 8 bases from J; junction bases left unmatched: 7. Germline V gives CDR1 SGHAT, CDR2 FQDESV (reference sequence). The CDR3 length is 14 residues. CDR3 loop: CASSQAGVRGELFF. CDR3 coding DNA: TGTGCCAGCAGCCAAGCGGGGGTGCGAGGGGAGCTGTTTTTT.

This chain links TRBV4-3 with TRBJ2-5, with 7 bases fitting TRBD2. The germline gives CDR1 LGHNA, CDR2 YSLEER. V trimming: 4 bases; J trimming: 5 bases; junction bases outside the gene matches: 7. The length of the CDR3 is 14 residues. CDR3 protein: CASSPERLAETQYF. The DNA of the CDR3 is TGCGCCAGCAGCCCGGAACGACTAGCCGAGACCCAGTACTTC.

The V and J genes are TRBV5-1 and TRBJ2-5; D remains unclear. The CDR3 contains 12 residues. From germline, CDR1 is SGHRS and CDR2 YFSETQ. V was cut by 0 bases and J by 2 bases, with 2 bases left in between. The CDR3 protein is CASSLEQETQYF. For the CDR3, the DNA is TGCGCCAGCAGCTTGGAGCAAGAGACCCAGTACTTC.

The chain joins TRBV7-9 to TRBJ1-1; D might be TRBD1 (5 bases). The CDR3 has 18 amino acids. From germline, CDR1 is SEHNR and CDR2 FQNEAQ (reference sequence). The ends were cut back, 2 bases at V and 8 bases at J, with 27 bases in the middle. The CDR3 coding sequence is TGTGCCAGCAGCTTAAGCCCTGGCGGGTCCGGAGGGGCGGGGGAAGCTTTCTTT. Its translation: CASSLSPGGSGGAGEAFF. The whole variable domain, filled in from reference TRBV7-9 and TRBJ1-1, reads DTGVSQNPRHKITKRGQNVTFRCDPISEHNRLYWYRQTLGQGPEFLTYFQNEAQLEKSRLLSDRFSAERPKGSFSTLEIQRTEQGDSAMYLCASSLSPGGSGGAGEAFFGQGTRLTVV.

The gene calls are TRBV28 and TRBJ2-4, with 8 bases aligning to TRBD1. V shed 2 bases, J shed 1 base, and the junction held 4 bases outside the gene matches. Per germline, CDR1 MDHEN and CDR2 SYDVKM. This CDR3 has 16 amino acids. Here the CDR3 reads CASSLSTGGAKNIQYF. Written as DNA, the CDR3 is TGTGCCAGCAGTTTAAGTACAGGGGGGGCCAAAAACATTCAGTACTTC.

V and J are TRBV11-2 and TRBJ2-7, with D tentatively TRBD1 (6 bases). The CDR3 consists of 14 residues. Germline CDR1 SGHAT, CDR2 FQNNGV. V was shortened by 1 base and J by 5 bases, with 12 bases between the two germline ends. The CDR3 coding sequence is TGTGCCAGCAGCTTAGCCCCAGGGGACCACGAGCAGTACTTC. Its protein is CASSLAPGDHEQYF.

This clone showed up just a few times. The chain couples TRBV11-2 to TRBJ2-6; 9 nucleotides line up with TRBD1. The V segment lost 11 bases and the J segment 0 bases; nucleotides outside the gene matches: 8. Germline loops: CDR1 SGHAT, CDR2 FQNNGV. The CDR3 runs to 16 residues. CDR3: CAVRDRANSGANVLTF. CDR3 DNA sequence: TGTGCCGTACGGGACAGGGCTAACTCTGGGGCCAACGTCCTGACTTTC.

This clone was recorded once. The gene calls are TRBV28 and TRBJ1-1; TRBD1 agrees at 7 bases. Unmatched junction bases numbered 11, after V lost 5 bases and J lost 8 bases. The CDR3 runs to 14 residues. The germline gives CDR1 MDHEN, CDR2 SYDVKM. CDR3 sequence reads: CASSRQGVDGEAFF. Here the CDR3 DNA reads TGTGCCAGCAGTCGACAGGGTGTCGATGGGGAAGCTTTCTTT.

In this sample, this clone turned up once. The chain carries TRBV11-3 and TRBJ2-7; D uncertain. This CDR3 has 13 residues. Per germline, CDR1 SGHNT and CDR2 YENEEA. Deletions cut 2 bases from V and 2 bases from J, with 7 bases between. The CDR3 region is CASSLPTTYEQYF. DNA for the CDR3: TGTGCCAGCAGCTTACCGACAACCTACGAGCAGTACTTC.

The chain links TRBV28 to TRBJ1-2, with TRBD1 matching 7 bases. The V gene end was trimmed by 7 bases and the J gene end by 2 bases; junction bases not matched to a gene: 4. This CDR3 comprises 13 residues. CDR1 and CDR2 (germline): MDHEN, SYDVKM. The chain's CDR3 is CASTIQGNYGYTF. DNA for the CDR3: TGTGCCAGCACTATACAGGGGAACTATGGCTACACCTTC.

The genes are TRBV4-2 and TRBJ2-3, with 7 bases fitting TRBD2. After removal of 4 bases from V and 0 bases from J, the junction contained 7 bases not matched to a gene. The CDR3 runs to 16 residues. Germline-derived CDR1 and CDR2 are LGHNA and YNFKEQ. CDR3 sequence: CASSPLAATSTDTQYF. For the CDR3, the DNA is TGTGCCAGCAGCCCCCTAGCGGCTACTAGCACAGATACGCAGTATTTT.

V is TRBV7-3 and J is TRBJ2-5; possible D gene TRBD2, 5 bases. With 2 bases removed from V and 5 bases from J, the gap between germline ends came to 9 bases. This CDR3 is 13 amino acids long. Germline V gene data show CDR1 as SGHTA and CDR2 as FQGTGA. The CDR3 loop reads CASSLLRGETQYF. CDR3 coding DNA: TGTGCCAGCAGCTTATTACGGGGTGAGACCCAGTACTTC.

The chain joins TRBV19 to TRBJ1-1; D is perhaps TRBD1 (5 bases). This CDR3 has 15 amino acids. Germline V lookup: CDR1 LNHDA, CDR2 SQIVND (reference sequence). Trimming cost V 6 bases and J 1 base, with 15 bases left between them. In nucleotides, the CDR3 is TGTGCCAGTAGAGCCGGGGGGGGAAGGAACACTGAAGCTTTCTTT. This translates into CASRAGGGRNTEAFF.

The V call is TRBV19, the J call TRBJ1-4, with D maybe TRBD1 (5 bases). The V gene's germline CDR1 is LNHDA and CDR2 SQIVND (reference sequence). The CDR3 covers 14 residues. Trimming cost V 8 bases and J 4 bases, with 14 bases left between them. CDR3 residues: CASGTQAVNEKLFF. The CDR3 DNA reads TGTGCCAGTGGCACACAGGCGGTTAATGAAAAACTGTTTTTT.

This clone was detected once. DNA of the CDR3: TGTGCCAGCAGTTACGCCGGGGGCGCTGTTGAAGCTTTCTTT. Its translation: CASSYAGGAVEAFF. V and J are TRBV6-5 and TRBJ1-1, with D perhaps matching TRBD1 (6 bases). The length of the CDR3 is 14 residues. V was trimmed by 2 bases and J by 7 bases, leaving 14 bases between them. Germline V gene data show CDR1 as MNHEY and CDR2 as SVGAGI.

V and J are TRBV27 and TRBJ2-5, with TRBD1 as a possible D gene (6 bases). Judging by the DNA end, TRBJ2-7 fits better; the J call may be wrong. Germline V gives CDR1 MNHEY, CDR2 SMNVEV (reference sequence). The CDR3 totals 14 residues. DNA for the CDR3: TGTGCCAGCAGTATCAGACAGGCCTCCTACGAGCAGTACTTC. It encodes CASSIRQASYEQYF.

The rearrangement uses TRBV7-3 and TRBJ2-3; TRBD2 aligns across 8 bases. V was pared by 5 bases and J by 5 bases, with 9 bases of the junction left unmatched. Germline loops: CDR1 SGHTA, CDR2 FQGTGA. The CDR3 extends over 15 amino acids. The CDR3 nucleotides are TGTGCCAGCAGCCCCCAAGCGGGAGCGGGAGATACGCAGTATTTT. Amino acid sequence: CASSPQAGAGDTQYF.

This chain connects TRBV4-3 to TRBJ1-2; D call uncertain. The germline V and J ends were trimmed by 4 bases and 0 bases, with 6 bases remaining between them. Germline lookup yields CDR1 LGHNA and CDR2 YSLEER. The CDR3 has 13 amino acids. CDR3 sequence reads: CASSLASNYGYTF. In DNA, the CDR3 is TGCGCCAGCAGCCTTGCTTCTAACTATGGCTACACCTTC.

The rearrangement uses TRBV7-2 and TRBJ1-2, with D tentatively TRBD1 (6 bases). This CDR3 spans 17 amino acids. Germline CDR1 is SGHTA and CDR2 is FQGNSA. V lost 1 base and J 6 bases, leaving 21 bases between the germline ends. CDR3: CASSLEGEGGKLDGYTF. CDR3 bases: TGTGCCAGCAGCTTAGAGGGGGAGGGTGGAAAACTGGATGGCTACACCTTC.

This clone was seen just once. As DNA, the CDR3 is TGTGCCAGCAGGAGGGACAGGAGCTCTGGAAACACCATATATTTT. Residues: CASRRDRSSGNTIYF. V gene TRBV6-5 combines with J gene TRBJ1-3, with TRBD1 matching 8 bases. CDR3 length: 15 amino acids. CDR1 MNHEY and CDR2 SVGAGI come from the germline V gene. V gave up 6 bases and J gave up 0 bases; unmatched junction bases: 4.

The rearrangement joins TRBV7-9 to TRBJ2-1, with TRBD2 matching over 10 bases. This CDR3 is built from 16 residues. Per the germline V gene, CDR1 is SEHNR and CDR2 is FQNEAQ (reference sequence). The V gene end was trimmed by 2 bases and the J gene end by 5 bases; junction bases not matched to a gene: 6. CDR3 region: CASSLLVSGGDNEQFF. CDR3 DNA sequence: TGTGCCAGCAGCTTATTAGTGAGCGGGGGGGACAATGAGCAGTTCTTC.

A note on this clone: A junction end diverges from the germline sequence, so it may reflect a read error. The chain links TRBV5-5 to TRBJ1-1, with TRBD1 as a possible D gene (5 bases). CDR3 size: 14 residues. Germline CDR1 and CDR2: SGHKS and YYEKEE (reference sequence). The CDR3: CASSLGDWYSEAFF. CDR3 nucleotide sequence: TGTGCCAGCAGTTTGGGGGACTGGTACTCTGAAGCTTTCTTT.

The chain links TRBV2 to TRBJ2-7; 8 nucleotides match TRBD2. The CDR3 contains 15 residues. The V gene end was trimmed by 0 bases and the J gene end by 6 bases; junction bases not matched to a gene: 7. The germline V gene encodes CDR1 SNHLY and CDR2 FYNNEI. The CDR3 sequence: CASSEAPGGSVEQYF. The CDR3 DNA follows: TGTGCCAGCAGTGAAGCGCCGGGAGGGTCCGTCGAGCAGTACTTC.

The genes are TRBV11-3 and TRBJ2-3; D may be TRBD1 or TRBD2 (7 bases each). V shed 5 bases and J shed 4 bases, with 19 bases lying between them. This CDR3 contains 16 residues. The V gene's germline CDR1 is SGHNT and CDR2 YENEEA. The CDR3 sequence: CASSQGQAGDADTQYF. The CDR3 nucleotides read TGTGCCAGCAGCCAAGGACAGGCGGGAGACGCAGATACGCAGTATTTT.